The sequence of this T cell receptor beta chain was determined in a study of control samples from healthy donors and cancer patients. Deletions cut 1 base from V and 0 bases from J, with 7 bases between. This CDR3 is 15 amino acids long. Germline V lookup: CDR1 SGHTA, CDR2 FQGNSA. Using immunoSEQ multiplex PCR, the repertoire was profiled, and TCRdb retains in-frame clones only, with some absent. The sample comprises thousands of clones, 76% of which are singletons, and approximately 15% rests with the top ten. This clonotype originated in a male donor with melanoma. The source material was formalin-fixed, paraffin-embedded tissue. The V and J genes are TRBV7-2 and TRBJ1-5; D not certain. The CDR3: CASSLVGNSNQPQHF. The CDR3 DNA reads as TGTGCCAGCAGCTTAGTAGGAAATAGCAATCAGCCCCAGCATTTT.